Below are 7 T cell receptor beta chains sequenced from a single sample in a study of cytomegalovirus exposure and HLA in healthy donors. PCR amplification relied on 60 Vbeta primers (plus 13 Jbeta primers). Assay used: immunoSEQ multiplex PCR; TCRdb lists only in-frame clones, some missing. The sample holds under 200,000 clones, around 68% seen once. The sample comprised PBMCs. These receptors were collected from a man aged 40-49 years in good health and CMV-seronegative.

The chain's CDR3 is CASTRGDSGPYNEQFF. The CDR3 DNA reads TGTGCCAGCACCAGGGGGGATTCAGGCCCCTACAATGAGCAGTTCTTC. The chain uses TRBV5-4 and TRBJ2-1, with D possibly matching TRBD1 (7 bases). The ends were cut back, 6 bases at V and 2 bases at J, with 18 bases in the middle. The germline V gene has CDR1 SGHNT and CDR2 YYREEE (reference sequence). This CDR3 is built from 16 residues. The full variable domain, with the rest looked up from reference TRBV5-4 and TRBJ2-1, is ETGVTQSPTHLIKTRGQQVTLRCSSQSGHNTVSWYQQALGQGPQFIFQYYREEENGRGNFPPRFSGLQFPNYSSELNVNALELDDSALYLCASTRGDSGPYNEQFFGPGTRLTVL.

The chain uses TRBV27 and TRBJ2-7, with D unclear. The V gene's germline CDR1 is MNHEY and CDR2 SMNVEV (reference sequence). With 4 bases removed from V and 2 bases from J, the gap between germline ends came to 9 bases. The CDR3 is 13 amino acids. For the CDR3, the DNA is TGTGCCAGCAGTTCCTTGTTCCCCTACGAGCAGTACTTC. It encodes CASSSLFPYEQYF.

V and J are TRBV4-1 and TRBJ2-5, with TRBD2 matching 10 bases. Losses at the gene ends were 0 bases for V and 5 bases for J; bases not matched to a gene: 9. Germline V gene data show CDR1 as MGHRA and CDR2 as YSYEKL. CDR3 length: 17 residues. CDR3 DNA: TGCGCCAGCAGCCAAGATACTAGCGGGGACTTTGTTGAGACCCAGTACTTC. Encoded protein: CASSQDTSGDFVETQYF.

This clone was detected once. The chain's CDR3 is CASSQTPSNTEAFF. CDR3 sequence (DNA): TGTGCCAGCAGCCAAACACCGTCGAACACTGAAGCTTTCTTT. This chain uses TRBV9 with TRBJ1-1; D remains ambiguous. Germline lookup yields CDR1 SGDLS and CDR2 YYNGEE. The CDR3 has 14 residues. Trimming removed 4 bases at V and 1 base at J, with 11 bases between.

V is TRBV5-6 and J is TRBJ1-2; D gene uncertain. CDR1 and CDR2 from the germline V gene are SGHDT and YYEEEE. Trimming shortened V by 4 bases and J by 13 bases, and 14 bases separated the two germline ends. The CDR3 totals 11 residues. The CDR3 bases are TGTGCCAGCAGCGGCGGATCCCGGGGCACCTTC. Translated, it gives CASSGGSRGTF. Variable domain in full (rest from reference TRBV5-6 and TRBJ1-2): DAGVTQSPTHLIKTRGQQVTLRCSPKSGHDTVSWYQQALGQGPQFIFQYYEEEERQRGNFPDRFSGHQFPNYSSELNVNALLLGDSALYLCASSGGSRGTFGSGTRLTVV.

J is TRBJ1-1 and V is TRBV29-1; TRBD1 might be the D (6 bases). The CDR3 sequence is 13 residues long. Germline assignment: CDR1 SQVTM and CDR2 ANQGSEA. V was pared by 7 bases and J by 3 bases, with 15 bases between. CDR3 residues: CSAPTEGDTEAFF. The CDR3 region has the DNA TGCAGCGCTCCTACAGAGGGGGACACTGAAGCTTTCTTT.

This chain uses TRBV7-7 with TRBJ2-2; 8 bases match TRBD1. The CDR3 contains 15 residues. CDR1 and CDR2 from the germline V gene are SSHAT and FNYEAQ (reference sequence). With 4 bases clipped from V and 6 bases from J, the junction kept 7 bases outside the gene matches. This CDR3 reads CASSSATGGAGELFF. For the CDR3, the DNA is TGTGCCAGCAGCTCGGCCACAGGGGGAGCCGGGGAGCTGTTTTTT.